This T cell receptor (beta chain) was sequenced in a study of Ad26.COV2.S vaccination and SARS-CoV-2 variants. Specified treatment: 19 received Ad26.COV2.S at low or high dose, single or two shots; roughly five received placebo; per-sample allocation not given. Samples were taken on day 63 after the first vaccine or placebo injection. This Boston cohort included adults aged 18-55 years. TCRdb keeps only in-frame clones here, not all; method: immunoSEQ multiplex PCR. The sample carries 360,000 or so clones, around nine tenths recorded once. Specimen: peripheral blood, collected in a trial of Ad26.COV2.S vaccine versus placebo. The sequence was collected from a person aged 18-65 years who received the Ad26.COV2.S COVID-19 vaccine or a placebo.

DNA for the CDR3: TGTGCCAGCAGTTACTCAAGAGACACTCACAATGAGCAGTTCTTC. Translating gives CASSYSRDTHNEQFF. The rearrangement links TRBV6-5 to TRBJ2-1; unclear D gene. The germline gives CDR1 MNHEY, CDR2 SVGAGI. V was shortened by 0 bases and J by 5 bases, with 11 bases between the two germline ends. The CDR3 covers 15 residues.